A single sample gave rise to the 5 T cell receptor beta chains below, sequenced in a study of blood T cells in healthy people across ages. Next came a second PCR, run for roughly 6 to 11 cycles, which used a sample-barcoded 5' primer along with a J-beta primer mix. TCRdb fed the 5' RACE reads into MiXCR, producing one record per CDR3 protein. Of about 510,000 distinct CDR3 sequences listed, about 27% are singletons. This same sample was also taken into another study, of T cells of mothers and their children.

Sequenced input: blood. These receptors originate from a boy aged 2 to 10 in good health.

The J gene is TRBJ2-5, the V gene TRBV27, with a tentative D call TRBD1 (7 bases). The J call could be wrong; TRBJ2-1 is a better fit for the DNA end. The CDR3 is made up of 14 amino acids. Germline CDR1 and CDR2: MNHEY and SMNVEV (reference sequence). The CDR3 DNA is TGTGCCAGCACCTACCGACAGGGAGGCAATGAGCAGTTCTTC. Residues: CASTYRQGGNEQFF.

This clonotype was found a few times. A read error may produce the germline difference seen at one junction end. The CDR3 reads CASSLAAAGGYGYTF. The CDR3 DNA reads TGTGCCAGCAGTCTAGCTGCCGCGGGAGGCTATGGCTACACCTTC. This chain connects TRBV12-3 or TRBV12-4 to TRBJ1-2, with D unclear. This CDR3 is 15 amino acids long.

Many counts were recorded for this clonotype. The chain is built from TRBV18 and TRBJ1-1; TRBD1 is a possible D gene (5 bases). The V end lost 6 bases, the J end lost 0 bases, and 8 bases lay between the germline ends. This CDR3 has 13 amino acids. CDR1 and CDR2 (germline): KGHSH, LQKENI. The chain's CDR3 is CASSQDMNTEAFF. In DNA form, the CDR3 reads TGTGCCAGCTCCCAGGACATGAACACTGAAGCTTTCTTT.

As DNA, the CDR3 is TGCGCCAGCAGCTTGGTGTTAGCGAGAGATGAGCAGTTCTTC. Translating it yields CASSLVLARDEQFF. This chain connects TRBV5-1 to TRBJ2-5, with a weak D call TRBD2 (5 bases). The J call is uncertain, as TRBJ2-1 better fits the DNA end. The germline V gene encodes CDR1 SGHRS and CDR2 YFSETQ. The CDR3 spans 14 residues.

This chain joins TRBV4-3 and TRBJ1-5; D possibly corresponds to TRBD1 (6 bases). From germline, CDR1 is LGHNA and CDR2 YSLEER. Trimming removed 0 bases at V and 1 base at J, with 13 bases between. The CDR3 runs to 17 residues. The CDR3 sequence is CASSQDGGGGSNQPQHF. DNA for the CDR3: TGCGCCAGCAGCCAAGACGGCGGGGGCGGGAGCAATCAGCCCCAGCATTTT.